The TCR beta chain described here comes from a study of T cells after yellow fever vaccination. General study results and limits: CD4 and CD8 compartments shared a small share of clonotypes. A large majority of primary-vaccination clones showed up again after the booster (roughly 95% CD4, 75% to 90% CD8). A faster peak, day 5 versus 15, was reached by the weaker secondary response.

The sample holds a few counts of this clonotype. Its antigen is still unknown. The CDR3 contains 15 residues. Trimming shortened V by 4 bases and J by 0 bases, and 11 bases separated the two germline ends. Germline V gene data show CDR1 as KGHSH and CDR2 as LQKENI. MiXCR was run by TCRdb on the 5' RACE reads, yielding one entry per CDR3 protein. Found here are around 320,000 distinct CDR3 sequences, about 10% of them singletons; the top ten hold 3% to 3.5%. This sequence was found in a man aged 18 to 29 who received the YFV17D yellow fever vaccine. The chain carries TRBV18 and TRBJ2-3; D gene ambiguous. Specimen: CD4+ T cells sorted from PBMCs, collected 45 days after the yellow fever booster vaccination. DNA of the CDR3: TGTGCCAGCTCACGGCTGACCGCCAGCACAGATACGCAGTATTTT. This encodes CASSRLTASTDTQYF. The full variable domain, in which reference TRBV18 and TRBJ2-3 provide the parts outside the CDR3, is NAGVMQNPRHLVRRRGQEARLRCSPMKGHSHVYWYRQLPEEGLKFMVYLQKENIIDESGMPKERFSAEFPKEGPSILRIQQVVRGDSAAYFCASSRLTASTDTQYFGPGTRLTVL.